Sequencing of this T cell receptor (beta chain) was carried out in a study of T cells expressing NK-cell markers. About the study: Repertoires of TCR beta were obtained from T cells sorted as CD3+CD56+NKG2C+, CD3+CD56+NKG2C- and CD3+CD56-NKG2C+.

Study observations and caveats: Whether the expanded NKG2C+ T cell clones recognized HCMV remained unclear. Of CD8+ T cells, about 1.0-7.5% belonged to dominant NKG2C+ clonotypes in six donors.

UMIs accompanied the 5'RACE template switching by which TCR beta cDNA was made. TCRdb reprocessed the 5' RACE reads and keeps a single row for each CDR3 protein, giving no DNA. Its table records hundreds of thousands of distinct CDR3 sequences. The CDR3 totals 17 residues. Germline CDR1 and CDR2: MNHNS and SASEGT. Of note for this clonotype: Its antigen is currently unknown.

The TCR comes from a woman aged 18 to 69 in good health. Sequences were obtained from blood T cells: a sorted CD56 or NKG2C T cell subset, CD4+ or CD8+ T cells, or bulk PBMC T cells (not recorded which). The chain is built from TRBV6-1 and TRBJ1-2; the TCRdb D gene call, TRBD1, has no DNA to confirm it. The CDR3: CASSARQGGLRNYGYTF.